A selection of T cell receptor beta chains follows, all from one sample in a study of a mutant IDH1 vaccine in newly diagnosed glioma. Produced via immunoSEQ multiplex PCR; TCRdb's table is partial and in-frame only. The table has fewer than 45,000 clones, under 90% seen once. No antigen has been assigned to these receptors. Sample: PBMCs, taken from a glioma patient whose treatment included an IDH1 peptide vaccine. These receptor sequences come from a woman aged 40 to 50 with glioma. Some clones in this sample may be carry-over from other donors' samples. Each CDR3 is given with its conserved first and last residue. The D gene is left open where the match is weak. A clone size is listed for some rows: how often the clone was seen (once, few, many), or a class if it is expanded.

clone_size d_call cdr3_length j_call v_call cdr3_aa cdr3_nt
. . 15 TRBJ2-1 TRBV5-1 CASSLTSTSYNEQFF TGCGCCAGCAGCTTGACTAGTACCTCCTACAATGAGCAGTTCTTC
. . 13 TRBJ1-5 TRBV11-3 CASRPGLRRSQHF TGTGCCAGCAGGCCCGGCCTAAGACGGTCCCAGCATTTT
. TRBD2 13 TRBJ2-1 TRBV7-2 CATNSGRPNEQFF TGTGCCACTAATAGCGGGAGACCAAATGAGCAGTTCTTC
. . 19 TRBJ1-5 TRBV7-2 CASSQGWWAESSGNQPQHF TGTGCCAGCAGCCAGGGGTGGTGGGCAGAATCCTCGGGCAATCAGCCCCAGCATTTT
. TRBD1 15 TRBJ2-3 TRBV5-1 CASSLGQGYADTQYF TGCGCCAGCAGCTTGGGACAGGGGTACGCAGATACGCAGTATTTT
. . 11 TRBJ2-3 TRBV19 CASSRTATQYF TGTGCCAGTAGTAGGACCGCGACGCAGTATTTT
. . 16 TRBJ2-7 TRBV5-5 CASSLVRQGGRYEQYF TGTGCCAGCAGCTTGGTGCGGCAGGGGGGACGCTACGAGCAGTACTTC
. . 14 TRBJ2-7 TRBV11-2 CASSFDRTSYEQYF TGTGCCAGCAGCTTTGACCGAACATCCTACGAGCAGTACTTC
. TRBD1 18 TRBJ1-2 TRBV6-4 CASSPLGGQGPSNYGYTF TGTGCCAGCAGTCCTCTGGGGGGACAGGGCCCTTCTAACTATGGCTACACCTTC
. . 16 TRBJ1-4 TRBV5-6 CASSSTWEGTEEKLFF TGTGCCAGCAGCTCCACTTGGGAGGGTACTGAAGAAAAACTGTTTTTT
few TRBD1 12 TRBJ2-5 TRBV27 CASRGTGGTQYF TGTGCCAGCAGGGGGACAGGGGGGACCCAGTACTTC
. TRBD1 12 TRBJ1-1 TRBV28 CASSPWDRDRVF TGTGCCAGCAGTCCATGGGACAGGGATCGAGTCTTT
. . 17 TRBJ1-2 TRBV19 CASSETDYETTNYGYTF TGTGCCAGTAGTGAGACAGACTATGAGACGACTAACTATGGCTACACCTTC
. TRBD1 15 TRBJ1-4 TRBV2 CASSKPGQHNEKLFF TGTGCCAGCAGCAAACCGGGACAGCATAATGAAAAACTGTTTTTT
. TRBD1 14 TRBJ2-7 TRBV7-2 CASRRDRSAYEQYF TGTGCCAGCAGAAGGGACAGGAGCGCCTACGAGCAGTACTTC
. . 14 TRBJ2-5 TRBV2 CASSGRTGVETQYF TGTGCCAGCAGTGGGCGGACGGGGGTGGAGACCCAGTACTTC
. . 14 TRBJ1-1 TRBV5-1 CASSLAGALTEAFF TGCGCCAGCAGCTTGGCAGGGGCCCTCACTGAAGCTTTCTTT
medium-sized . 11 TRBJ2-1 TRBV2 CATAAQNEQFF TGTGCCACCGCCGCCCAGAATGAGCAGTTCTTC
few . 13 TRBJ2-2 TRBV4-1 CASSQGPNGELFF TGCGCCAGCAGCCAAGGGCCCAACGGGGAGCTGTTTTTT
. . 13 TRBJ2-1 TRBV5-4 CASSLPTHNEQFF TGTGCCAGCAGCTTGCCTACCCACAATGAGCAGTTCTTC
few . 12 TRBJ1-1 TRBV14 CASSQGGTEAFF TGTGCCAGCAGCCAAGGGGGGACTGAAGCTTTCTTT
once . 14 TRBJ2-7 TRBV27 CASSLNWDFGEQYF TGTGCCAGCAGTTTAAACTGGGACTTTGGCGAGCAGTACTTC
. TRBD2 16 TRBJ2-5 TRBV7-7 CASSLSPGGPQETQYF TGTGCTAGCAGCTTATCCCCGGGGGGGCCGCAAGAGACCCAGTACTTC
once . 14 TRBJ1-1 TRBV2 CASSEYVAPTEAFF TGTGCCAGCAGTGAGTATGTGGCACCGACTGAAGCTTTCTTT
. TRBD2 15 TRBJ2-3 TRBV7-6 CASSLGRGGINTQYF TGTGCCAGCAGCTTAGGGCGGGGGGGCATAAATACGCAGTATTTT
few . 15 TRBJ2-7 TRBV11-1 CASSSSGQITNEQYF TGTGCCAGCAGCTCCTCCGGGCAAATCACCAACGAGCAGTACTTC
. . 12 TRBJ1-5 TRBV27 CATGQSNQPQHF TGTGCCACTGGACAGAGCAATCAGCCCCAGCATTTT